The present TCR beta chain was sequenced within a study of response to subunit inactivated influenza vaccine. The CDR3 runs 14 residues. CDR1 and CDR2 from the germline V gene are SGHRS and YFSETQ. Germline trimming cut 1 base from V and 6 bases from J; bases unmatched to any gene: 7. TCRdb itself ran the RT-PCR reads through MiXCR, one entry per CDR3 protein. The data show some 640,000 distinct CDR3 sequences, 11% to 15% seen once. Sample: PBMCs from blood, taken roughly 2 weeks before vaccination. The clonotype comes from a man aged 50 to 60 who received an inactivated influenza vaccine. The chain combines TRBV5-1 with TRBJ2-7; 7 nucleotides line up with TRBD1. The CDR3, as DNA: TGCGCCAGCAGCTTGAAAGGGACAGAGGCCGAGCAGTACTTC. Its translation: CASSLKGTEAEQYF. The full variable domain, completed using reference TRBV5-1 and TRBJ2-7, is KAGVTQTPRYLIKTRGQQVTLSCSPISGHRSVSWYQQTPGQGLQFLFEYFSETQRNKGNFPGRFSGRQFSNSRSEMNVSTLELGDSALYLCASSLKGTEAEQYFGPGTRLTVT.